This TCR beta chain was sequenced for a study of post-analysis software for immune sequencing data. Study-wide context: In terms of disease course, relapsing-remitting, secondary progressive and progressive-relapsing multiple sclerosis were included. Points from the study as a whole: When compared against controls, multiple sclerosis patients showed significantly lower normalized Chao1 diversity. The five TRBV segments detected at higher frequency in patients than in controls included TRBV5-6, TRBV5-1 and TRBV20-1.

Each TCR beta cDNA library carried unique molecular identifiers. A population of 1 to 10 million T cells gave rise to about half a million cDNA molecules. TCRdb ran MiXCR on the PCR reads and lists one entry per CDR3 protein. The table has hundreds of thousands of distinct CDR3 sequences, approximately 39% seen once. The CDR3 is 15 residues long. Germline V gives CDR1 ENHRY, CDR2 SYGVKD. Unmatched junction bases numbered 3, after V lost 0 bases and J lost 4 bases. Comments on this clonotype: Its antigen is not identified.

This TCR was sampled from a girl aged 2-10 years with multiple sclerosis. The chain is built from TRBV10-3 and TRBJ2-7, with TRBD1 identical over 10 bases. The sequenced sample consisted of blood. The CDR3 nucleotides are TGTGCCATCAGTGAGTCGACAGGGGGCACGTACGAGCAGTACTTC. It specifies CAISESTGGTYEQYF.